The 32 T cell receptor beta chains below come from one sample, sequenced in a study of blood T cell repertoires in COVID-19. The protocol was immunoSEQ multiplex PCR, while the TCRdb copy is restricted to in-frame clones and leaves out a portion. The table lists hundreds of thousands of clones, roughly 84% of them singletons. Sequencing was carried out using PBMCs or T cells enriched from blood (not recorded which). The receptors shown here come from a woman aged 40 to 50 who had recovered from COVID-19.

The chain combines TRBV9 with TRBJ2-5; the D gene is possibly TRBD1 (5 bases). CDR1 is SGDLS, CDR2 YYNGEE, per germline. V gave up 0 bases and J gave up 2 bases, with 8 bases separating them. The CDR3 is 14 residues long. The CDR3 here is CASSVGQNQETQYF. For the CDR3, the DNA is TGTGCCAGCAGCGTAGGACAGAATCAAGAGACCCAGTACTTC.

The chain uses TRBV5-5 and TRBJ1-2; 7 bases map to TRBD1. From germline, CDR1 is SGHKS and CDR2 YYEKEE (reference sequence). The CDR3 contains 16 residues. Trimming at V came to 7 bases and at J to 0 bases, leaving 12 bases not matched to a gene. The CDR3 DNA reads as TGTGCCAGCCGACAGGGAGTCGGACCTCCTAACTATGGCTACACCTTC. It codes for CASRQGVGPPNYGYTF.

This chain uses TRBV6-2 or TRBV6-3 with TRBJ1-2; D call uncertain. V shed 4 bases and J shed 5 bases, with 17 bases lying between them. Germline CDR1 is MNHEY and CDR2 is SVGEGT. CDR3 length equals 15 residues. This CDR3 is CASSSGNRGLYGYTF. In DNA form, the CDR3 reads TGTGCCAGCAGTTCGGGGAACAGAGGGCTTTATGGCTACACCTTC.

This clone was seen once. This chain joins TRBV4-3 and TRBJ2-3; tentative D call: TRBD2 (6 bases). The CDR3 loop spans 13 amino acids. Between the trimmed V and J ends, which lost 3 bases and 3 bases, there was a span of 7 bases. From germline, CDR1 is LGHNA and CDR2 YSLEER. CDR3 residues: CASSQTSTDTQYF. The DNA of the CDR3 is TGCGCCAGCAGCCAGACTAGTACAGATACGCAGTATTTT.

The CDR3 region is CASSLDLAGVTHTQYF. DNA of the CDR3: TGTGCCAGCAGCTTGGATCTAGCGGGGGTCACTCATACGCAGTATTTT. V is TRBV5-4 and J is TRBJ2-3; 10 positions agree with TRBD2. The CDR3 has 16 residues. Germline V CDR1 and CDR2: SGHNT, YYREEE (reference sequence). With 0 bases clipped from V and 7 bases from J, the junction kept 8 bases outside the gene matches. The whole variable domain, filled in from reference TRBV5-4 and TRBJ2-3, reads ETGVTQSPTHLIKTRGQQVTLRCSSQSGHNTVSWYQQALGQGPQFIFQYYREEENGRGNFPPRFSGLQFPNYSSELNVNALELDDSALYLCASSLDLAGVTHTQYFGPGTRLTVL.

This chain connects TRBV11-2 to TRBJ2-7; a possible D gene is TRBD1 (6 bases). The V gene lost 3 bases and the J gene lost 7 bases, with 25 bases spanning the gap. Germline-derived CDR1 and CDR2 are SGHAT and FQNNGV. The CDR3 is made up of 17 amino acids. CDR3 protein: CASSFKTGAGVRREQYF. CDR3 DNA sequence: TGTGCCAGCAGCTTTAAGACTGGGGCAGGGGTGAGGAGGGAGCAGTACTTC.

J is TRBJ2-7 and V is TRBV5-6; possible D gene TRBD2, 5 bases. The germline CDR1 and CDR2 sequences are SGHDT and YYEEEE. The V gene lost 6 bases and the J gene lost 0 bases, with 13 bases spanning the gap. The CDR3 is 14 residues long. The CDR3 loop is CASNLTSFSYEQYV. The CDR3 bases are TGTGCCAGCAACCTTACTAGTTTCTCCTACGAGCAGTACGTC.

CDR3 bases: TGTGCCAGCAGCTTAAGGGGGACCCAAGAGACCCAGTACTTC. As protein: CASSLRGTQETQYF. The chain combines TRBV11-3 with TRBJ2-5; TRBD1 might be the D (6 bases). V lost 2 bases and J lost 1, with 8 bases in between. Germline assignment: CDR1 SGHNT and CDR2 YENEEA. The CDR3 loop spans 14 amino acids.

This chain links TRBV30 with TRBJ1-1; a possible D gene is TRBD1 (6 bases). Between the trimmed V and J ends, which lost 4 bases and 6 bases, there was a span of 6 bases. CDR3 length equals 10 residues. CDR1 and CDR2 (germline): GTSNPN, SVGIG (reference sequence). The CDR3 DNA follows: TGTGCCTGGAAGGGGGCTGAAGCTTTCTTT. Residues: CAWKGAEAFF.

The CDR3 sequence: CATSQQGGNTEAFF. As DNA, the CDR3 is TGTGCCACCAGTCAACAGGGTGGGAACACTGAAGCTTTCTTT. This chain uses TRBV24-1 with TRBJ1-1, with TRBD1 as a possible D gene (6 bases). V shed 6 bases and J shed 1 base, with 11 bases lying between them. Germline V CDR1 and CDR2: KGHDR, SFDVKD. The CDR3 has 14 residues.

CDR3: CATRGGPATDTQYF. DNA for the CDR3: TGTGCCACCAGAGGGGGTCCAGCCACAGATACGCAGTATTTT. The chain uses TRBV15 and TRBJ2-3, with D possibly matching TRBD1 (6 bases). Germline loops: CDR1 LNHNV, CDR2 YYDKDF (reference sequence). The CDR3 runs 14 residues. V gave up 6 bases and J gave up 2 bases, with 12 bases separating them.

This chain connects TRBV7-9 to TRBJ2-1; D unresolved. Trimming pared 2 bases from V and 5 bases from J, leaving 13 bases between. The germline V gene encodes CDR1 SEHNR and CDR2 FQNEAQ (reference sequence). This CDR3 contains 15 residues. Written as DNA, the CDR3 is TGTGCCAGCAGCTTATCTACTGTCGGTAACAATGAGCAGTTCTTC. It is translated as CASSLSTVGNNEQFF. The variable domain in full, completed from reference TRBV7-9 and TRBJ2-1, reads DTGVSQNPRHKITKRGQNVTFRCDPISEHNRLYWYRQTLGQGPEFLTYFQNEAQLEKSRLLSDRFSAERPKGSFSTLEIQRTEQGDSAMYLCASSLSTVGNNEQFFGPGTRLTVL.

This clone was observed a single time. The chain recombines TRBV5-6 with TRBJ1-5; D possibly corresponds to TRBD1 (6 bases). CDR1 and CDR2 from the germline V gene are SGHDT and YYEEEE. The CDR3 has 15 amino acids. Trimming stripped 2 bases from V and 2 bases from J, with 11 bases between. CDR3 in amino acids: CASSFYRAGNQPQHF. Written as DNA, the CDR3 is TGTGCCAGCAGCTTCTACAGGGCGGGCAATCAGCCCCAGCATTTT.

The chain carries TRBV3-1 (or the pseudogene TRBV3-2) and TRBJ1-3; 7 bases fit TRBD1. With V trimmed by 4 bases and J by 0 bases, 3 bases remained unmatched. In germline, CDR1 is LGHDT, CDR2 YNNKEL (reference sequence). CDR3 length: 15 amino acids. As DNA, the CDR3 is TGTGCCAGCAGCCGACAGGGCTTCTCTGGAAACACCATATATTTT. Translating gives CASSRQGFSGNTIYF.

The gene calls are TRBV5-1 and TRBJ2-2; 9 positions agree with TRBD1. CDR3 length: 14 residues. In germline, CDR1 is SGHRS, CDR2 YFSETQ. V dropped 5 bases and J dropped 7; count of bases not matched to a gene: 6. In nucleotides, the CDR3 is TGCGCCAGCAGGTTCACAGGGGGCGGCGGGGAGCTGTTTTTT. It yields the protein CASRFTGGGGELFF.

The V gene is TRBV28, the J gene TRBJ2-2; 8 bases match TRBD1. CDR1 and CDR2 (germline): MDHEN, SYDVKM. The CDR3 loop spans 15 amino acids. Trimming removed 6 bases from V and 0 bases from J; junction bases left unmatched: 3. The CDR3 loop is CASSPGGANTGELFF. The CDR3 DNA is TGTGCCAGCAGCCCAGGGGGCGCGAACACCGGGGAGCTGTTTTTT.

The V and J genes are TRBV5-5 and TRBJ1-1; D unclear. CDR1 is SGHKS, CDR2 YYEKEE, per germline (reference sequence). With 3 bases removed from V and 1 base from J, the gap between germline ends came to 7 bases. CDR3 length: 13 residues. CDR3 residues: CASSSYRNTEAFF. CDR3 coding DNA: TGTGCCAGCAGCTCCTATCGGAACACTGAAGCTTTCTTT.

This chain connects TRBV27 to TRBJ1-5, with TRBD1 identical over 7 bases. Germline loops: CDR1 MNHEY, CDR2 SMNVEV (reference sequence). This CDR3 has 15 amino acids. The V gene end was trimmed by 3 bases and the J gene end by 3 bases; junction bases not matched to a gene: 5. The CDR3, as DNA: TGTGCCAGCAGTTTTGGGCAGGGGGACAATCAGCCCCAGCATTTT. It encodes CASSFGQGDNQPQHF.

The rearrangement links TRBV6-5 to TRBJ1-1; D might be TRBD1 (6 bases). The CDR3 spans 13 residues. V was clipped by 11 bases and J by 1 base, with 14 bases between them. Germline values: CDR1 MNHEY, CDR2 SVGAGI. This CDR3 is CAAHREENTEAFF. DNA of the CDR3: TGTGCCGCGCACAGGGAAGAGAACACTGAAGCTTTCTTT.

The chain employs TRBV7-9 and TRBJ1-4; possibly TRBD1 for D (5 bases). Germline V gene data show CDR1 as SEHNR and CDR2 as FQNEAQ (reference sequence). V lost 2 bases, J lost 6 bases, and 10 bases lay in between. The CDR3 spans 14 residues. In DNA, the CDR3 is TGTGCCAGCAGCTTAAGGCAGGGTGATGAAAAACTGTTTTTT. This sequence encodes CASSLRQGDEKLFF.

This clone has only a few counts. V and J are TRBV10-2 and TRBJ1-4; D is unresolved. The CDR3 consists of 15 residues. Germline CDR1 reads WSHSY; CDR2 reads SAAADI. V lost 3 bases, J lost 4 bases, and 12 bases lay in between. This chain's CDR3 is CASSESGGSNEKLFF. The DNA of the CDR3 is TGCGCCAGCAGTGAATCTGGCGGCAGTAATGAAAAACTGTTTTTT.

The chain uses TRBV5-6 and TRBJ2-1, with 7 bases identical to TRBD2. Per the germline V gene, CDR1 is SGHDT and CDR2 is YYEEEE. The V and J ends lost 4 bases and 10 bases, in that order; junction bases with no gene match: 14. The CDR3 contains 15 residues. CDR3: CASSRAASAGDEQFF. CDR3 DNA sequence: TGTGCCAGCAGCCGGGCGGCTTCTGCGGGGGACGAGCAGTTCTTC.

This chain links TRBV24-1 with TRBJ2-1; 16 positions agree with TRBD2. Germline trimming cut 4 bases from V and 4 bases from J; bases unmatched to any gene: 3. CDR3 length equals 17 residues. Germline V gives CDR1 KGHDR, CDR2 SFDVKD. The CDR3 nucleotides are TGTGCCACCAGTGACCGGGGACTAGCGGGAGGGTACAATGAGCAGTTCTTC. Amino acids: CATSDRGLAGGYNEQFF.

The chain joins TRBV27 to TRBJ2-1; D might be TRBD2 (5 bases). Germline V gives CDR1 MNHEY, CDR2 SMNVEV (reference sequence). This CDR3 region has 15 residues. Trimming took 6 bases from V and 0 from J, leaving 12 bases between them. In nucleotides, the CDR3 is TGTGCCAGCAGGGATCTAGCCCGCTCCTACAATGAGCAGTTCTTC. Amino acids: CASRDLARSYNEQFF.

The chain uses TRBV7-8 and TRBJ2-1, with D possibly being TRBD2 (5 bases). The CDR3 spans 14 residues. The germline V gene has CDR1 SGHVS and CDR2 FQNEAQ. Trimming removed 3 bases from V and 7 bases from J, with 13 bases in between. This chain's CDR3 is CASSFPIGRNEQFF. The CDR3 DNA is TGTGCCAGCAGCTTCCCTATTGGGAGAAATGAGCAGTTCTTC.

This clone was seen a single time. The chain has TRBV24-1 and TRBJ2-3; 10 bases align to TRBD1. Germline V gives CDR1 KGHDR, CDR2 SFDVKD. This CDR3 contains 14 residues. With 7 bases clipped from V and 2 bases from J, the junction kept 2 bases outside the gene matches. The CDR3 region has the DNA TGTGCCACCAGAGGGACAGGGGCCACAGATACGCAGTATTTT. Translating it yields CATRGTGATDTQYF.

V and J are TRBV7-2 and TRBJ2-7, with no clear D. Trimming cost V 5 bases and J 6 bases, with 17 bases left between them. The CDR3 totals 14 residues. CDR1 and CDR2 (germline): SGHTA, FQGNSA. CDR3 nucleotide sequence: TGTGCCAGCAGCCCCTATAAGTCCTCCGGCGAGCAGTACTTC. The encoded protein is CASSPYKSSGEQYF.

The rearrangement joins TRBV28 to TRBJ2-3, with TRBD2 identical over 11 bases. Per the germline V gene, CDR1 is MDHEN and CDR2 is SYDVKM. This CDR3 is built from 15 residues. V was clipped by 6 bases and J by 5 bases; unmatched bases: 7. The CDR3 DNA reads TGTGCCAGCAGCCTTAGCGGGAGGGATGGAGATACGCAGTATTTT. As protein: CASSLSGRDGDTQYF.

The rearrangement joins TRBV4-1 to TRBJ2-3, with 12 bases matching TRBD2. The junction had 6 bases not matched to a gene; V was cut back by 0 bases and J by 2 bases. CDR1 is MGHRA, CDR2 YSYEKL, per germline. This CDR3 contains 18 residues. CDR3 protein: CASSQERGLAGTTDTQYF. The CDR3 DNA sequence: TGCGCCAGCAGCCAAGAGCGTGGACTAGCGGGAACCACAGATACGCAGTATTTT.

The chain links TRBV7-8 to TRBJ2-5; D possibly corresponds to TRBD2 (5 bases). Germline V gene data show CDR1 as SGHVS and CDR2 as FQNEAQ. Trimming took off 0 bases at V and 5 bases at J, with 10 bases between the two ends. The CDR3 totals 14 residues. CDR3 DNA: TGTGCCAGCAGCTTAGCACCGGGGATCGAGACCCAGTACTTC. As protein: CASSLAPGIETQYF.

V and J are TRBV14 and TRBJ2-1; 12 nucleotides align to TRBD2. CDR1 and CDR2 (germline): SGHDN, FVKESK. The CDR3 spans 17 residues. Trimming cost V 3 bases and J 0 bases; bases outside gene matches: 3. CDR3 sequence (DNA): TGTGCCAGCAGCCAGAGACTAGCGGGGGCCTCCTACAATGAGCAGTTCTTC. Protein: CASSQRLAGASYNEQFF.

The J gene is TRBJ2-7, the V gene TRBV27, with TRBD1 matching over 11 bases. Germline V gene lookup returns CDR1 MNHEY and CDR2 SMNVEV (reference sequence). Trimming removed 4 bases from V and 5 bases from J; junction bases left unmatched: 7. The length of the CDR3 is 15 residues. The CDR3 protein is CASSYGTGGLHEQYF. In nucleotides, the CDR3 is TGTGCCAGCAGTTATGGGACAGGGGGACTCCACGAGCAGTACTTC.